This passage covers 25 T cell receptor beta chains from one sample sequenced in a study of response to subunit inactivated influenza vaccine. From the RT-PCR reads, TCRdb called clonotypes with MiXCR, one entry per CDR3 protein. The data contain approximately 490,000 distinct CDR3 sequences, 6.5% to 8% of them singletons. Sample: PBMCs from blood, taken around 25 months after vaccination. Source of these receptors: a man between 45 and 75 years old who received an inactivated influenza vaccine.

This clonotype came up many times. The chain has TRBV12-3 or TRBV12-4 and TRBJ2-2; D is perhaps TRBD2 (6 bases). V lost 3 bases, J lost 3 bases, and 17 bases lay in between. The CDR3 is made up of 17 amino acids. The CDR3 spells CASSLSPGGEDTGELFF. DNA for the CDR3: TGTGCCAGCAGTTTGTCCCCGGGCGGGGAGGACACCGGGGAGCTGTTTTTT.

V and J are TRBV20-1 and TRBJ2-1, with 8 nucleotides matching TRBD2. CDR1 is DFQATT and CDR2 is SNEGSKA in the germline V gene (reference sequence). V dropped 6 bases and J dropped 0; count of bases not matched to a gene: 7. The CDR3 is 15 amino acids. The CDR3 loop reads CSAYPSGSSYNEQFF. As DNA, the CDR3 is TGCAGTGCGTACCCCAGCGGGAGCTCCTACAATGAGCAGTTCTTC.

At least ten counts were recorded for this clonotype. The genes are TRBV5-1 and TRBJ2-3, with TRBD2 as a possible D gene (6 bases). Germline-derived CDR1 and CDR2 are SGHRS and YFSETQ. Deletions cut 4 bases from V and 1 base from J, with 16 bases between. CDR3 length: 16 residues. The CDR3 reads CASSQGTSSRTDTQYF. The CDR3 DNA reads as TGCGCCAGCAGCCAAGGGACTTCTTCCCGCACAGATACGCAGTATTTT.

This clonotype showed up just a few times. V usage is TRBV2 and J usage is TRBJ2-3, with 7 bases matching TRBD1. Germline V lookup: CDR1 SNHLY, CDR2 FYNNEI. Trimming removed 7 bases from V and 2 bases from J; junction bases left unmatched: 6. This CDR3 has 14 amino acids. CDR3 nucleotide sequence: TGTGCCAGCAATCGGGACAGCAACACAGATACGCAGTATTTT. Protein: CASNRDSNTDTQYF.

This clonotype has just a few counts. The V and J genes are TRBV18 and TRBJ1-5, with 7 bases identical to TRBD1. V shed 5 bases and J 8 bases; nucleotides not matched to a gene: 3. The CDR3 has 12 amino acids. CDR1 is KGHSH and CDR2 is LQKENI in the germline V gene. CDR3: CASSSGGEPQHF. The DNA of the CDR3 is TGTGCCAGCTCATCAGGGGGTGAGCCCCAGCATTTT.

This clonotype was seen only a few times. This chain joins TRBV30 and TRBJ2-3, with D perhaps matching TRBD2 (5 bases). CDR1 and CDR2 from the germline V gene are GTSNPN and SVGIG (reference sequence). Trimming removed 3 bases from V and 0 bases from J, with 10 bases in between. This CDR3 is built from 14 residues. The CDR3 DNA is TGTGCCTGGAGAGGACTGCGGAGCACAGATACGCAGTATTTT. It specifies CAWRGLRSTDTQYF.

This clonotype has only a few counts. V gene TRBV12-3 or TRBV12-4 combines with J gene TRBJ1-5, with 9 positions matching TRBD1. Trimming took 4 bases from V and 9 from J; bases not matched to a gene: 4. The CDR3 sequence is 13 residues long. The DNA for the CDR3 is TGTGCCAGCAGTTCCACAGGGGGCTCGCCCCAGCATTTT. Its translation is CASSSTGGSPQHF.

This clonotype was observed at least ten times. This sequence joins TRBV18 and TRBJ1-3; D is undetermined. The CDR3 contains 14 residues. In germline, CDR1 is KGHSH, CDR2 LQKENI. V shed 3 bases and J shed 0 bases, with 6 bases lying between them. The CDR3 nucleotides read TGTGCCAGCTCACCGCAGAGCTCTGGAAACACCATATATTTT. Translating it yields CASSPQSSGNTIYF.

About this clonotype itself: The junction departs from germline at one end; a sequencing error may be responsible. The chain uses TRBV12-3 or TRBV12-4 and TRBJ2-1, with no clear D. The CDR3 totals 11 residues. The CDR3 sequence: CASILIDEQFF. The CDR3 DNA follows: TGTGCCAGCATTTTAATCGATGAGCAGTTCTTC.

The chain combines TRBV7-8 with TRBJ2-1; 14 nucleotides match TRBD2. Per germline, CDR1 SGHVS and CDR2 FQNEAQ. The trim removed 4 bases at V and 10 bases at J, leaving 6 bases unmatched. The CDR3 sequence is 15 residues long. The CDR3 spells CASSWRTSGGREQFF. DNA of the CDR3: TGTGCCAGCAGCTGGAGGACTAGCGGGGGGCGGGAGCAGTTCTTC. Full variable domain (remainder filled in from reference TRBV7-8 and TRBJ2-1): GAGVSQSPRYKVAKRGQDVALRCDPISGHVSLFWYQQALGQGPEFLTYFQNEAQLDKSGLPSDRFFAERPEGSVSTLKIQRTQQEDSAVYLCASSWRTSGGREQFFGPGTRLTVL.

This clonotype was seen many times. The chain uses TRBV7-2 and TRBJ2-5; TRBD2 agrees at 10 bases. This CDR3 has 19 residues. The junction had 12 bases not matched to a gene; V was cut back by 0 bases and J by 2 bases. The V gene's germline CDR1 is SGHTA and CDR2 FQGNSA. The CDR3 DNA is TGTGCCAGCAGCTTAGCCCCTAGCGGGGGAAGGGGAGAACAAGAGACCCAGTACTTC. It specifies CASSLAPSGGRGEQETQYF.

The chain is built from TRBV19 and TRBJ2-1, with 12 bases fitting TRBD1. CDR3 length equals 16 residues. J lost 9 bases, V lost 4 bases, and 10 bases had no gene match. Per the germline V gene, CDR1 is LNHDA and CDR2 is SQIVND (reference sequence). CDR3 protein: CASSTAGTGGIGEQFF. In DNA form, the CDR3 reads TGTGCCAGTAGTACCGCCGGGACAGGGGGCATCGGTGAGCAGTTCTTC.

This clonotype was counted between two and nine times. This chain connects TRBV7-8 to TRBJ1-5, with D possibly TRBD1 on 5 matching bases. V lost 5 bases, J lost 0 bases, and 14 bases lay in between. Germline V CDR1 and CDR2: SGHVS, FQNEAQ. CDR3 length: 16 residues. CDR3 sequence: CASSLRRGYSNQPQHF. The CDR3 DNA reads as TGTGCCAGCAGCCTTAGGAGGGGATATAGCAATCAGCCCCAGCATTTT. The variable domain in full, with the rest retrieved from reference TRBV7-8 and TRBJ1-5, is GAGVSQSPRYKVAKRGQDVALRCDPISGHVSLFWYQQALGQGPEFLTYFQNEAQLDKSGLPSDRFFAERPEGSVSTLKIQRTQQEDSAVYLCASSLRRGYSNQPQHFGDGTRLSIL.

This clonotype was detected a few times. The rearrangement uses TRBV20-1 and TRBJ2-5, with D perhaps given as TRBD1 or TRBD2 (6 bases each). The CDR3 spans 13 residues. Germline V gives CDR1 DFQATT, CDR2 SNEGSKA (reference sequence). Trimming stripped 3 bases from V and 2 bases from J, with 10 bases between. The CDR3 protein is CSASGGGQETQYF. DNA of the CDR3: TGCAGTGCTAGTGGAGGGGGTCAAGAGACCCAGTACTTC.

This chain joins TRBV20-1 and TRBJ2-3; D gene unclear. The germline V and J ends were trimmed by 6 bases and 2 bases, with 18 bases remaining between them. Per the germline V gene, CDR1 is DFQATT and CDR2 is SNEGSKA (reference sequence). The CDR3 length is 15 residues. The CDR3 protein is CSAPWPGQFTDTQYF. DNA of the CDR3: TGCAGTGCCCCATGGCCGGGTCAGTTCACAGATACGCAGTATTTT.

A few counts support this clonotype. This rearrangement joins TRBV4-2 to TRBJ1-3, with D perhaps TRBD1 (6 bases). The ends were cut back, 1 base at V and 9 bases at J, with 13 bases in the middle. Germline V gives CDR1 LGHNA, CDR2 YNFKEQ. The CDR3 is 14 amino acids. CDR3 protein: CASSQGDTFSTIYF. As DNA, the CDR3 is TGTGCCAGCAGCCAAGGGGACACCTTCTCCACCATATATTTT.

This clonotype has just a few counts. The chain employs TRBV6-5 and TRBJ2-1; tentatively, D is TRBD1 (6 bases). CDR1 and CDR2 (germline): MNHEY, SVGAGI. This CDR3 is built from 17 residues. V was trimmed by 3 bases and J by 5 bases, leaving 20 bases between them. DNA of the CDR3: TGTGCCAGCAGTTATACCCAGGGGATAGGGCAAGACAATGAGCAGTTCTTC. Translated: CASSYTQGIGQDNEQFF.

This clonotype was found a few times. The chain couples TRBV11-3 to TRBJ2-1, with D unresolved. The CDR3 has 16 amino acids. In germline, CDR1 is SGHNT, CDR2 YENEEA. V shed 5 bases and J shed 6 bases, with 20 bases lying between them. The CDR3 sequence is CASSQQWLSTFNEQFF. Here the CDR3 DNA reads TGTGCCAGCAGCCAACAGTGGCTTTCCACGTTCAATGAGCAGTTCTTC. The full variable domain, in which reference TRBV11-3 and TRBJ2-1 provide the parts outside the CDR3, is EAGVVQSPRYKIIEKKQPVAFWCNPISGHNTLYWYLQNLGQGPELLIRYENEEAVDDSQLPKDRFSAERLKGVDSTLKIQPAELGDSAVYLCASSQQWLSTFNEQFFGPGTRLTVL.

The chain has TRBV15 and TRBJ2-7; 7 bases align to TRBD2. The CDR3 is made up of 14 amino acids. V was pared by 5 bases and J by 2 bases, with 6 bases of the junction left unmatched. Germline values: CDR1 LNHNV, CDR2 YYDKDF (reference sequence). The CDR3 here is CATSGGGRAYEQYF. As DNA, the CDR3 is TGTGCCACCAGCGGGGGGGGACGGGCCTACGAGCAGTACTTC.

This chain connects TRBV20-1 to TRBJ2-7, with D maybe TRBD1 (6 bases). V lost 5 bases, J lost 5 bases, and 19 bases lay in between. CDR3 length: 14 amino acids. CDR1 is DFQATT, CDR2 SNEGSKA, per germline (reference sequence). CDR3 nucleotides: TGCAGTGCTCGCAGCTTCCTACAGGGTCACGAGCAGTACTTC. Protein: CSARSFLQGHEQYF.

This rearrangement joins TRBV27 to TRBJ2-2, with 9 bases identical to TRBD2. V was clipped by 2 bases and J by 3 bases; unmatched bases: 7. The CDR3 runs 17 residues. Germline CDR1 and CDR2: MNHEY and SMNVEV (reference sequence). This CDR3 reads CASSLIAGGPHTGELFF. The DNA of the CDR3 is TGTGCCAGCAGTTTAATCGCGGGAGGGCCACACACCGGGGAGCTGTTTTTT.

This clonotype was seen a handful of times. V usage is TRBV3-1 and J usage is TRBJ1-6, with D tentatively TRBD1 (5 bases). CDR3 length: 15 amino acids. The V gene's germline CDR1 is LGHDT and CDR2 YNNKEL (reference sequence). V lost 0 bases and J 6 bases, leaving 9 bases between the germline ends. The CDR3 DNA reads TGTGCCAGCAGCCAAGAGACAGTAGCTAATTCACCCCTCCACTTT. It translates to CASSQETVANSPLHF.

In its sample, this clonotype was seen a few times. In DNA, the CDR3 is TGCGCCAGCAGCCAGGGTCTCGCGGGGCCCACAGATACGCAGTATTTT. It codes for CASSQGLAGPTDTQYF. The chain employs TRBV4-3 and TRBJ2-3; maybe TRBD2 (6 bases). The V gene lost 3 bases and the J gene lost 2 bases, with 15 bases spanning the gap. The CDR3 is 16 amino acids. Looked up from germline, CDR1 is LGHNA and CDR2 is YSLEER.

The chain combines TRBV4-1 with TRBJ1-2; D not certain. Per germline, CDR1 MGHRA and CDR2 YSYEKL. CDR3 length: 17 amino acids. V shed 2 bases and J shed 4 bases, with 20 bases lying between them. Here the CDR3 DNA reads TGCGCCAGCAGCCAACATCCTCCGGGCATTTCCCTCTATGGCTACACCTTC. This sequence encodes CASSQHPPGISLYGYTF.

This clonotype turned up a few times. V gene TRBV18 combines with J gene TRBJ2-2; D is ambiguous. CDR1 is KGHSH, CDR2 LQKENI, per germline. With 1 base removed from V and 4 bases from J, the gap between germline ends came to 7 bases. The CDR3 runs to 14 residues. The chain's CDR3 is CASSPLQTTGELFF. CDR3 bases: TGTGCCAGCTCACCACTCCAGACCACCGGGGAGCTGTTTTTT.